A single sample is the source of the 31 T cell receptor beta chains below, sequenced in a study of T cell responses to AZD1222 COVID-19 vaccine. Produced via immunoSEQ multiplex PCR; TCRdb's table is partial and in-frame only. The sample has about 70,000 clones, around 84% seen once; the top ten hold 9.8%. Specimen: peripheral blood, collected on day 0 of AZD1222 vaccination. The receptors come from an adult in good health.

The chain recombines TRBV7-9 with TRBJ1-4, with D perhaps TRBD1 (5 bases). The CDR3 covers 17 residues. V gave up 5 bases and J gave up 2 bases, with 18 bases separating them. Germline V gene sequence: CDR1 SEHNR, CDR2 FQNEAQ (reference sequence). CDR3 in amino acids: CASSHRFRGTTNEKLFF. DNA of the CDR3: TGTGCCAGCAGCCACCGATTCCGGGGGACGACTAATGAAAAACTGTTTTTT.

This chain connects TRBV3-1 (or the pseudogene TRBV3-2) to TRBJ2-1, with a weak D call TRBD1 (6 bases). The CDR3 is 12 amino acids. Germline lookup yields CDR1 LGHDT and CDR2 YNNKEL (reference sequence). Trimming stripped 7 bases from V and 7 bases from J, with 11 bases between. DNA of the CDR3: TGTGCCAGCACCCTACAGGGAAATGAGCAGTTCTTC. Protein product: CASTLQGNEQFF.

The chain couples TRBV11-3 to TRBJ2-2; D is possibly TRBD1 or TRBD2 (5 bases each). This CDR3 is 15 amino acids long. Germline values: CDR1 SGHNT, CDR2 YENEEA. Trimming removed 5 bases at V and 4 bases at J, with 14 bases between. The DNA of the CDR3 is TGTGCCAGCAGCGGGGGTCCTTCGAGCACCGGGGAGCTGTTTTTT. Residues: CASSGGPSSTGELFF.

This clone appeared a single time. This chain links TRBV2 with TRBJ1-2, with 10 bases aligning to TRBD1. The CDR3 is made up of 14 amino acids. J gave up 3 bases and V 10 bases, and 8 bases lay outside the gene matches. Germline CDR1 SNHLY, CDR2 FYNNEI. CDR3 loop: CAISRDRGDYGYTF. The CDR3 DNA follows: TGTGCCATTTCCCGGGACAGGGGAGACTATGGCTACACCTTC.

The chain combines TRBV7-9 with TRBJ1-1; perhaps TRBD1 as D (6 bases). The V gene's germline CDR1 is SEHNR and CDR2 FQNEAQ (reference sequence). This CDR3 has 14 amino acids. Trimming took 4 bases from V and 4 from J, leaving 13 bases between them. CDR3 DNA: TGTGCCAGCAGCTCACAAGGGGGGAGCACTGAAGCTTTCTTT. It specifies CASSSQGGSTEAFF.

The chain is built from TRBV2 and TRBJ2-1; D unresolved. V shed 7 bases and J shed 8 bases, with 15 bases lying between them. Germline lookup yields CDR1 SNHLY and CDR2 FYNNEI. CDR3 length equals 13 residues. This CDR3 reads CASTRAFVHEQFF. The DNA for the CDR3 is TGTGCCAGCACTCGGGCCTTTGTCCATGAGCAGTTCTTC.

The genes are TRBV20-1 and TRBJ2-1; 10 nucleotides line up with TRBD2. This CDR3 region has 13 residues. CDR1 is DFQATT, CDR2 SNEGSKA, per germline (reference sequence). Germline trimming cut 3 bases from V and 9 bases from J; bases unmatched to any gene: 5. CDR3 coding DNA: TGCAGTGCTAGTCCAGCGGGGGGGCCTGAGCAGTTCTTC. Protein product: CSASPAGGPEQFF.

The rearrangement joins TRBV5-4 to TRBJ2-7; D may be TRBD1 (6 bases). This CDR3 is 13 amino acids long. CDR1 and CDR2 (germline): SGHNT, YYREEE (reference sequence). V was shortened by 4 bases and J by 7 bases, with 15 bases between the two germline ends. DNA of the CDR3: TGTGCCAGCAGCCTCGGAACAGGGCGGGAGCAGTACTTC. Protein product: CASSLGTGREQYF.

A few counts support this clone. The chain recombines TRBV5-4 with TRBJ1-1, with TRBD1 identical over 7 bases. Unmatched junction bases numbered 5, after V lost 0 bases and J lost 0 bases. The length of the CDR3 is 16 residues. CDR1 and CDR2 from the germline V gene are SGHNT and YYREEE (reference sequence). CDR3 sequence reads: CASSLGTGAMNTEAFF. CDR3 sequence (DNA): TGTGCCAGCAGCTTGGGTACAGGGGCGATGAACACTGAAGCTTTCTTT.

This clone turned up a few times. The chain joins TRBV6-6 to TRBJ2-2, with TRBD1 matching over 9 bases. Per germline, CDR1 MNHNY and CDR2 SVGAGI (reference sequence). This CDR3 spans 16 amino acids. After removal of 5 bases from V and 4 bases from J, the junction contained 8 bases not matched to a gene. In nucleotides, the CDR3 is TGTGCCAGCAGTCCCCCGGGACAGGGAGGCACCGGGGAGCTGTTTTTT. Residues: CASSPPGQGGTGELFF.

The J gene is TRBJ2-7, the V gene TRBV30; TRBD1 matches at 7 bases. V trimming: 2 bases; J trimming: 0 bases; junction bases outside the gene matches: 4. Per the germline V gene, CDR1 is GTSNPN and CDR2 is SVGIG (reference sequence). The CDR3 is 14 residues long. In DNA form, the CDR3 reads TGTGCCTGGAGTCGGGACAGACTCTCCTACGAGCAGTACTTC. Its protein is CAWSRDRLSYEQYF.

The chain uses TRBV7-9 and TRBJ2-1, with D hard to call. Looked up from germline, CDR1 is SEHNR and CDR2 is FQNEAQ (reference sequence). The CDR3 runs 11 residues. V dropped 0 bases and J dropped 8 bases, with 2 bases sitting between them. The CDR3 coding sequence is TGTGCCAGCAGCTTAGCGGATGAGCAGTTCTTC. It specifies CASSLADEQFF.

CDR3 residues: CASSFQGVRYEQYF. The CDR3 DNA follows: TGTGCCAGCAGTTTTCAGGGAGTCAGGTACGAGCAGTACTTC. The J gene is TRBJ2-7, the V gene TRBV28, with D possibly being TRBD1 or TRBD2 (5 bases each). Germline CDR1 and CDR2: MDHEN and SYDVKM. Trimming removed 3 bases at V and 4 bases at J, with 13 bases between. The CDR3 has 14 amino acids.

The chain combines TRBV27 with TRBJ2-7, with 9 bases aligning to TRBD2. After removal of 7 bases from V and 1 base from J, the junction contained 8 bases not matched to a gene. The germline V gene has CDR1 MNHEY and CDR2 SMNVEV (reference sequence). The CDR3 is made up of 15 amino acids. Written as DNA, the CDR3 is TGTGCCAGCAAGGAAGCGGGGGGAAGTTCCTACGAGCAGTACTTC. Translation: CASKEAGGSSYEQYF.

J is TRBJ1-3 and V is TRBV7-9, with D unclear. V gave up 5 bases and J gave up 8 bases, with 10 bases separating them. From germline, CDR1 is SEHNR and CDR2 FQNEAQ (reference sequence). CDR3 size: 12 residues. The CDR3 protein is CASSPVHDTIYF. The DNA for the CDR3 is TGTGCCAGCAGCCCAGTGCATGACACCATATATTTT.

The chain has TRBV29-1 and TRBJ2-5; 11 bases are a match to TRBD1. This CDR3 is 15 amino acids long. V shed 6 bases, J shed 4 bases, and the junction held 10 bases outside the gene matches. Germline V CDR1 and CDR2: SQVTM, ANQGSEA. The CDR3 region has the DNA TGCAGCGTCTCCGGGACAGGGGGAAGGGGAGAGACCCAGTACTTC. This gives the protein CSVSGTGGRGETQYF.

The rearrangement joins TRBV4-2 to TRBJ1-1; no clear D gene. Germline CDR1 reads LGHNA; CDR2 reads YNFKEQ. The CDR3 length is 13 residues. V lost 4 bases to trimming and J lost 3 bases, with 9 bases between them. Here the CDR3 DNA reads TGTGCCAGCAGCCCATCAACGGACACTGAAGCTTTCTTT. Its protein product is CASSPSTDTEAFF.

The chain is built from TRBV6-5 and TRBJ2-1; TRBD1 matches 7 bases. Germline values: CDR1 MNHEY, CDR2 SVGAGI. V shed 6 bases and J 4 bases; nucleotides not matched to a gene: 6. The CDR3 spans 14 residues. The CDR3 sequence: CASRGGEKYNEQFF. In DNA, the CDR3 is TGTGCCAGCAGAGGGGGCGAGAAGTACAATGAGCAGTTCTTC.

The V and J genes are TRBV14 and TRBJ2-7; 7 nucleotides match TRBD1. Germline assignment: CDR1 SGHDN and CDR2 FVKESK. The CDR3 loop spans 14 amino acids. Unmatched junction bases numbered 3, after V lost 0 bases and J lost 4 bases. The CDR3, as DNA: TGTGCCAGCAGCCAAGAAAACAGGGGATACGAGCAGTACTTC. Protein: CASSQENRGYEQYF.

The chain couples TRBV4-1 to TRBJ1-2; TRBD1 matches 8 bases. The CDR3 covers 16 residues. Germline CDR1 is MGHRA and CDR2 is YSYEKL. J gave up 6 bases and V 0 bases, and 9 bases lay outside the gene matches. CDR3 protein: CASSQDPGQGLNGYTF. CDR3 DNA: TGCGCCAGCAGCCAAGACCCCGGACAGGGCTTGAATGGCTACACCTTC.

This clone was counted once. The chain combines TRBV28 with TRBJ1-4; D call uncertain. The CDR3 sequence is 13 residues long. The germline V gene has CDR1 MDHEN and CDR2 SYDVKM. The V end lost 8 bases, the J end lost 6 bases, and 13 bases lay between the germline ends. The CDR3 DNA is TGTGCCAGCTTCAGACCCTGGGATGAAAAACTGTTTTTT. Amino acids: CASFRPWDEKLFF.

This chain joins TRBV4-1 and TRBJ2-1; 11 bases align to TRBD2. Germline CDR1 reads MGHRA; CDR2 reads YSYEKL. The V gene end was trimmed by 5 bases and the J gene end by 1 base; junction bases not matched to a gene: 13. The CDR3 spans 19 residues. CDR3 coding DNA: TGCGCCAGCAGCATCCTAGGAGAGGCTAGCGGGGGGTCCTACAATGAGCAGTTCTTC. Its protein is CASSILGEASGGSYNEQFF.

V and J are TRBV5-5 and TRBJ1-5, with 8 bases aligning to TRBD1. Trimming removed 2 bases from V and 7 bases from J; junction bases left unmatched: 5. This CDR3 comprises 14 residues. Germline-derived CDR1 and CDR2 are SGHKS and YYEKEE (reference sequence). The CDR3 nucleotides read TGTGCCAGCAGCTTAGCAGGGGGCAGCCAGCCCCAGCATTTT. This gives the protein CASSLAGGSQPQHF.

This clone was seen a single time. The chain combines TRBV6-2 or TRBV6-3 with TRBJ1-6; the D gene is possibly TRBD1 (5 bases). The CDR3 length is 15 residues. Germline lookup yields CDR1 MNHEY and CDR2 SVGEGT. The ends were cut back, 6 bases at V and 7 bases at J, with 16 bases in the middle. CDR3 sequence: CASSEYAGENSPLHF. The CDR3 DNA is TGTGCCAGCAGCGAATATGCGGGGGAGAATTCACCCCTCCACTTT.

The V gene is TRBV7-2, the J gene TRBJ2-3; D is undetermined. The V and J ends lost 2 bases and 12 bases respectively, with 9 bases between them. Germline V gene lookup returns CDR1 SGHTA and CDR2 FQGNSA. The CDR3 spans 11 residues. CDR3 nucleotide sequence: TGTGCCAGCAGCTTAAATATAGACCAGTATTTT. It specifies CASSLNIDQYF.

The chain recombines TRBV15 with TRBJ1-5; D gene unclear. V lost 5 bases to trimming and J lost 0 bases, with 17 bases between them. Germline CDR1 is LNHNV and CDR2 is YYDKDF (reference sequence). The CDR3 is made up of 17 amino acids. The chain's CDR3 is CATSGRRGRNSNQPQHF. The CDR3 DNA reads TGTGCCACCAGCGGCCGACGCGGGAGGAATAGCAATCAGCCCCAGCATTTT.

The rearrangement joins TRBV18 to TRBJ2-7; no reliable D call. This CDR3 is built from 13 residues. Germline loops: CDR1 KGHSH, CDR2 LQKENI. Trimming removed 1 base at V and 5 bases at J, with 9 bases between. CDR3 in amino acids: CASSPQSIHEQYF. Written as DNA, the CDR3 is TGTGCCAGCTCACCACAGAGTATTCACGAGCAGTACTTC.

CDR3 region: CASSPRRGYTF. CDR3 bases: TGTGCCAGCAGCCCACGGAGGGGCTACACCTTC. J is TRBJ1-2 and V is TRBV16, with D unclear. The CDR3 runs 11 residues. Trimming stripped 4 bases from V and 8 bases from J, with 8 bases between. The germline V gene encodes CDR1 KGHSY and CDR2 FQNENV.

This clone was seen a few times. The chain employs TRBV30 and TRBJ1-6, with D uncertain. The V end was cut by 3 bases, the J end by 0 bases, with 18 bases between. The CDR3 is made up of 18 amino acids. The germline V gene encodes CDR1 GTSNPN and CDR2 SVGIG (reference sequence). CDR3 bases: TGTGCCTGGAGCCCCGGGCCACTACAGAGCTCCTATAATTCACCCCTCCACTTT. Encoded protein: CAWSPGPLQSSYNSPLHF.

V usage is TRBV7-2 and J usage is TRBJ1-2, with 10 bases lining up with TRBD1. Trimming at V came to 4 bases and at J to 5 bases, leaving 4 bases not matched to a gene. The germline CDR1 and CDR2 sequences are SGHTA and FQGNSA. This CDR3 has 14 residues. The CDR3, as DNA: TGTGCCAGCAGCTCAGGACAGGGGGGATATGGCTACACCTTC. It encodes CASSSGQGGYGYTF.

This clone was seen more than once but under ten times. The V gene is TRBV4-1, the J gene TRBJ1-5; D unclear. V was trimmed by 8 bases and J by 2 bases, leaving 10 bases between them. The germline V gene encodes CDR1 MGHRA and CDR2 YSYEKL. The CDR3 sequence is 13 residues long. CDR3: CASAREGNQPQHF. CDR3 in DNA: TGCGCCAGCGCGCGAGAAGGCAATCAGCCCCAGCATTTT.